The 32 T cell receptor beta chains listed next were all sequenced from one sample in a study of T-cell reconstitution after alpha-beta-depleted transplantation in children. Preparation of the TCRbeta library involved a method that used unique molecular identifiers. MiXCR, applied by TCRdb to the PCR reads, yields one record per CDR3 protein. The sample includes just under 550,000 distinct CDR3 sequences, around 16% of them seen just once. This specimen consisted of PBMCs from the stem cell graft donor, obtained from the stem cell graft. The receptor set was obtained from a human donor who donated a stem cell graft to a child with acute lymphoblastic leukemia.

The rearrangement links TRBV18 to TRBJ2-1; 8 nucleotides line up with TRBD2. Germline V gives CDR1 KGHSH, CDR2 LQKENI. J lost 16 bases, V lost 6 bases, and 32 bases had no gene match. This CDR3 region has 19 residues. The CDR3 region is CASSPSDWIGAGGPASGFF. The CDR3 DNA follows: TGTGCCAGCTCCCCTTCCGACTGGATCGGCGCGGGAGGTCCTGCGTCGGGTTTCTTC. Full variable domain (outside the CDR3, taken from reference TRBV18 and TRBJ2-1): NAGVMQNPRHLVRRRGQEARLRCSPMKGHSHVYWYRQLPEEGLKFMVYLQKENIIDESGMPKERFSAEFPKEGPSILRIQQVVRGDSAAYFCASSPSDWIGAGGPASGFFGPGTRLTVL.

This clonotype was picked up a small number of times. In DNA, the CDR3 is TGTGCCAGCAGTTTTCCAGACACAGATACGCAGTATTTT. Translation gives CASSFPDTDTQYF. The genes are TRBV12-3 or TRBV12-4 and TRBJ2-3; D is unclear. The V end lost 3 bases, the J end lost 2 bases, and 6 bases lay between the germline ends. The CDR3 loop spans 13 amino acids.

The chain has TRBV20-1 and TRBJ1-5; D may be TRBD1 (5 bases). Trimming stripped 1 base from V and 5 bases from J, with 18 bases between. This CDR3 has 16 amino acids. In germline, CDR1 is DFQATT, CDR2 SNEGSKA (reference sequence). The CDR3 nucleotides are TGCAGTGCTAGAGGTTGGGGCGCAGGGATCCATCAGCCCCAGCATTTT. It yields the protein CSARGWGAGIHQPQHF.

In this sample, this clonotype turned up a few times. The J gene is TRBJ2-7, the V gene TRBV5-5; TRBD1 matches 7 bases. The CDR3 loop spans 15 amino acids. V gave up 4 bases and J gave up 4 bases; unmatched junction bases: 11. Looked up from germline, CDR1 is SGHKS and CDR2 is YYEKEE (reference sequence). CDR3 sequence: CASSPGTDLIYEQYF. In DNA form, the CDR3 reads TGTGCCAGCAGCCCAGGGACAGACCTAATTTACGAGCAGTACTTC.

As to this clonotype: The junction departs from germline at one end; a sequencing error may be responsible. The J gene is TRBJ1-1, the V gene TRBV20-1; D unresolved. The CDR3 is made up of 14 amino acids. Germline assignment: CDR1 DFQATT and CDR2 SNEGSKA (reference sequence). As DNA, the CDR3 is TGCAGTCCTAGTTCCAGCCTCATGAACACTGAAGCTTTCTTT. Translating it yields CSPSSSLMNTEAFF.

This clonotype was seen a few times. The CDR3 is CASSPLDLYEQYF. Here the CDR3 DNA reads TGTGCCAGCAGTCCCCTGGACCTCTACGAGCAGTACTTC. This chain connects TRBV28 to TRBJ2-7; no clear D gene. V shed 5 bases and J shed 3 bases, with 11 bases lying between them. The germline V gene has CDR1 MDHEN and CDR2 SYDVKM. The length of the CDR3 is 13 residues.

This clonotype has a handful of counts. The genes are TRBV7-6 and TRBJ2-5; D ambiguous. Trimming took 2 bases from V and 4 from J, leaving 5 bases between them. The CDR3 contains 12 residues. Germline V gene sequence: CDR1 SGHVS, CDR2 FNYEAQ. The CDR3 sequence: CASSLRAETQYF. The CDR3 DNA is TGTGCCAGCAGCTTAAGGGCAGAGACCCAGTACTTC.

The chain uses TRBV29-1 and TRBJ2-1, with 10 bases fitting TRBD1. The CDR3 is 14 amino acids. The ends lost 3 bases at V and 4 bases at J; junction bases unmatched: 3. The germline CDR1 and CDR2 sequences are SQVTM and ANQGSEA. The CDR3 reads CSVDRQGAYNEQFF. CDR3 in DNA: TGCAGCGTTGACCGACAGGGGGCATACAATGAGCAGTTCTTC.

A few counts support this clonotype. The chain joins TRBV5-6 to TRBJ2-7; TRBD2 agrees at 12 bases. This CDR3 has 18 amino acids. The germline V gene has CDR1 SGHDT and CDR2 YYEEEE. The trim removed 3 bases at V and 1 base at J, leaving 11 bases unmatched. The chain's CDR3 is CASSSTYAGTSGSYEQYF. The CDR3 nucleotides are TGTGCCAGCAGCTCCACTTACGCTGGGACTAGCGGGTCCTACGAGCAGTACTTC.

The gene calls are TRBV3-1 and TRBJ2-7; TRBD1 is a possible D gene (5 bases). The CDR3 is 15 amino acids. V dropped 1 base and J dropped 1 base, with 11 bases sitting between them. Germline CDR1 reads LGHDT; CDR2 reads YNNKEL (reference sequence). CDR3 sequence reads: CASSQGAQGSYEQYF. CDR3 nucleotides: TGTGCCAGCAGCCAAGGTGCCCAGGGTTCCTACGAGCAGTACTTC.

In its sample, this clonotype was seen a few times. J is TRBJ1-2 and V is TRBV20-1; the D gene is possibly TRBD1 (6 bases). Trimming removed 5 bases at V and 3 bases at J, with 13 bases between. Germline loops: CDR1 DFQATT, CDR2 SNEGSKA (reference sequence). The CDR3 length is 13 residues. DNA for the CDR3: TGCAGTGCTGGGGGACATGAAGACTATGGCTACACCTTC. Its translation is CSAGGHEDYGYTF.

The chain links TRBV5-5 to TRBJ2-7; D possibly corresponds to TRBD1 (5 bases). This CDR3 has 14 amino acids. The V and J ends lost 4 bases and 5 bases respectively, with 16 bases between them. The germline CDR1 and CDR2 sequences are SGHKS and YYEKEE (reference sequence). CDR3 nucleotides: TGTGCCAGCAGCCCATCCTGGGGCCTCCACGAGCAGTACTTC. It translates to CASSPSWGLHEQYF. The variable domain in full, with the rest retrieved from reference TRBV5-5 and TRBJ2-7, is DAGVTQSPTHLIKTRGQQVTLRCSPISGHKSVSWYQQVLGQGPQFIFQYYEKEERGRGNFPDRFSARQFPNYSSELNVNALLLGDSALYLCASSPSWGLHEQYFGPGTRLTVT.

This clonotype was recorded at least ten times. One end of the junction varies from germline; a read error may be responsible. The V gene is TRBV5-1, the J gene TRBJ1-2; 7 bases align to TRBD1. CDR3 length: 13 amino acids. Per germline, CDR1 SGHRS and CDR2 YFSETQ. CDR3 sequence reads: CASSPGGGYGYTF. The CDR3 nucleotides read TGTGCCAGCAGTCCAGGGGGAGGCTATGGCTACACCTTC.

This clonotype was seen a few times. V and J are TRBV20-1 and TRBJ2-1; 11 nucleotides agree with TRBD2. CDR1 is DFQATT and CDR2 is SNEGSKA in the germline V gene (reference sequence). After removal of 5 bases from V and 2 bases from J, the junction contained 5 bases not matched to a gene. This CDR3 contains 15 residues. Here the CDR3 reads CSASGTSGPYNEQFF. CDR3 sequence (DNA): TGCAGTGCTTCCGGGACTAGCGGACCCTACAATGAGCAGTTCTTC.

The rearrangement uses TRBV13 and TRBJ1-2; D not certain. The CDR3 has 13 residues. The ends were cut back, 5 bases at V and 2 bases at J, with 9 bases in the middle. The germline V gene encodes CDR1 PRHDT and CDR2 FYEKMQ (reference sequence). Here the CDR3 reads CASSPSLNYGYTF. Written as DNA, the CDR3 is TGTGCCAGCAGCCCCAGCTTAAACTATGGCTACACCTTC.

This sequence joins TRBV12-3 or TRBV12-4 and TRBJ2-2, with no clear D. This CDR3 region has 15 residues. The germline V and J ends were trimmed by 3 bases and 1 base, with 9 bases remaining between them. For the CDR3, the DNA is TGTGCCAGCAGTTTCAGATACAGGAACACCGGGGAGCTGTTTTTT. Encoded protein: CASSFRYRNTGELFF.

This clonotype was seen only a few times. The V and J genes are TRBV10-3 and TRBJ1-1, with a possible D match to TRBD1 (5 bases). In germline, CDR1 is ENHRY, CDR2 SYGVKD. The CDR3 extends over 14 amino acids. The V end lost 6 bases, the J end lost 1 base, and 12 bases lay between the germline ends. The DNA for the CDR3 is TGTGCCATCAGCAGAATCGGACAGAACACTGAAGCTTTCTTT. It yields the protein CAISRIGQNTEAFF.

This rearrangement joins TRBV9 to TRBJ1-3; D perhaps matches TRBD1 (6 bases). The CDR3 sequence is 14 residues long. Trimming left V 3 bases short and J 4 bases short, with 11 bases between. Germline CDR1 is SGDLS and CDR2 is YYNGEE. The CDR3 spells CASSATTGGNTIYF. In nucleotides, the CDR3 is TGTGCCAGCAGCGCGACGACAGGCGGAAACACCATATATTTT.

This clonotype was seen more than once but under ten times. J is TRBJ2-7 and V is TRBV2; D may be TRBD1 (6 bases). CDR3 length equals 13 residues. V lost 6 bases, J lost 5 bases, and 14 bases lay in between. Germline lookup yields CDR1 SNHLY and CDR2 FYNNEI. This chain's CDR3 is CASSSHRVHEQYF. DNA for the CDR3: TGTGCCAGCAGCTCCCACAGGGTCCACGAGCAGTACTTC.

This clonotype was seen only a few times. The chain links TRBV10-2 to TRBJ2-7; a possible D gene is TRBD1 (9 bases). V lost 2 bases and J 3 bases, leaving 17 bases between the germline ends. Germline V gene data show CDR1 as WSHSY and CDR2 as SAAADI. The length of the CDR3 is 16 residues. The CDR3 bases are TGCGCCAGCAGTGAGGACAGGGGGACTAGGCGCTACGAGCAGTACTTC. Protein product: CASSEDRGTRRYEQYF.

This clonotype came up a few times. The chain joins TRBV6-5 to TRBJ2-2; D remains unclear. The V end lost 2 bases, the J end lost 6 bases, and 7 bases lay between the germline ends. Germline-derived CDR1 and CDR2 are MNHEY and SVGAGI. This CDR3 is built from 13 residues. CDR3 DNA sequence: TGTGCCAGCAGTTACGATAATTCCGGGGAGCTGTTTTTT. Amino acids: CASSYDNSGELFF.

The chain recombines TRBV7-9 with TRBJ2-1; TRBD2 aligns across 16 bases. The CDR3 length is 16 residues. With 6 bases clipped from V and 10 bases from J, the junction kept 9 bases outside the gene matches. The V gene's germline CDR1 is SEHNR and CDR2 FQNEAQ (reference sequence). This CDR3 reads CASRPGTSGRAKEQFF. CDR3 DNA sequence: TGTGCCAGCAGACCTGGGACTAGCGGGAGGGCCAAAGAGCAGTTCTTC. Using reference TRBV7-9 and TRBJ2-1 for the parts outside the CDR3, the full variable domain is DTGVSQNPRHKITKRGQNVTFRCDPISEHNRLYWYRQTLGQGPEFLTYFQNEAQLEKSRLLSDRFSAERPKGSFSTLEIQRTEQGDSAMYLCASRPGTSGRAKEQFFGPGTRLTVL.

A few counts support this clonotype. This rearrangement joins TRBV5-6 to TRBJ1-2, with 7 bases identical to TRBD1. The CDR3 sequence is 15 residues long. CDR1 and CDR2 (germline): SGHDT, YYEEEE. The V gene end was trimmed by 4 bases and the J gene end by 2 bases; junction bases not matched to a gene: 8. As DNA, the CDR3 is TGTGCCAGCAGCGGAAACCGGGACAGAAACTATGGCTACACCTTC. Its protein is CASSGNRDRNYGYTF.

The V gene is TRBV6-1, the J gene TRBJ2-1, with 7 bases that match TRBD2. The length of the CDR3 is 16 residues. V shed 2 bases and J 8 bases; nucleotides not matched to a gene: 12. Germline V gene data show CDR1 as MNHNS and CDR2 as SASEGT. The CDR3 coding sequence is TGTGCCAGCAGTGAATCCACACCTGGGGGGGTGGATGAGCAGTTCTTC. Translation gives CASSESTPGGVDEQFF.

The chain combines TRBV4-1 with TRBJ1-5; D is perhaps TRBD1 (6 bases). V gave up 0 bases and J gave up 5 bases, with 20 bases separating them. CDR3 length: 18 residues. Looked up from germline, CDR1 is MGHRA and CDR2 is YSYEKL. CDR3 nucleotide sequence: TGCGCCAGCAGCCAAGAGGGCAGGGGAGGGTTCGGCGATCAGCCCCAGCATTTT. It encodes CASSQEGRGGFGDQPQHF.

The chain uses TRBV11-1 and TRBJ2-1; tentatively, D is TRBD2 (6 bases). V lost 2 bases and J 0 bases, leaving 8 bases between the germline ends. Per germline, CDR1 SGHAT and CDR2 FQDESV (reference sequence). This CDR3 spans 15 amino acids. The chain's CDR3 is CASSLYGSSYNEQFF. The CDR3 bases are TGTGCCAGCAGCTTATACGGGAGCTCCTACAATGAGCAGTTCTTC.

This sequence joins TRBV5-1 and TRBJ2-5; 7 bases line up with TRBD1. There are 13 residues in the CDR3. The germline V gene encodes CDR1 SGHRS and CDR2 YFSETQ. V lost 4 bases and J lost 5; bases outside the gene matches: 5. The DNA for the CDR3 is TGCGCCAGCAGCCCGGGACAGTTGGAGACCCAGTACTTC. This sequence encodes CASSPGQLETQYF.

The chain couples TRBV5-1 to TRBJ2-7; 12 bases are a match to TRBD1. Germline CDR1 and CDR2: SGHRS and YFSETQ. V was clipped by 7 bases and J by 3 bases; unmatched bases: 2. This CDR3 region has 13 residues. As DNA, the CDR3 is TGCGCCAGCGGGGACAGGGGGCTCTACGAGCAGTACTTC. Translated, it gives CASGDRGLYEQYF. Together with reference TRBV5-1 and TRBJ2-7, the CDR3 gives the full variable domain: KAGVTQTPRYLIKTRGQQVTLSCSPISGHRSVSWYQQTPGQGLQFLFEYFSETQRNKGNFPGRFSGRQFSNSRSEMNVSTLELGDSALYLCASGDRGLYEQYFGPGTRLTVT.

The chain recombines TRBV7-3 with TRBJ2-2; D possibly corresponds to TRBD1 (6 bases). Trimming took off 6 bases at V and 4 bases at J, with 9 bases between the two ends. The CDR3 is 13 amino acids. CDR1 is SGHTA, CDR2 FQGTGA, per germline. CDR3 sequence reads: CASRSQGTGELFF. CDR3 nucleotides: TGTGCCAGCAGGTCACAGGGCACCGGGGAGCTGTTTTTT.

The chain uses TRBV6-5 and TRBJ2-1, with 9 bases aligning to TRBD2. The ends lost 5 bases at V and 1 base at J; junction bases unmatched: 9. The CDR3 is 17 amino acids. Germline assignment: CDR1 MNHEY and CDR2 SVGAGI. CDR3 sequence: CASSPPGGRDSYNEQFF. In nucleotides, the CDR3 is TGTGCCAGCAGTCCCCCAGGCGGGAGGGATTCCTACAATGAGCAGTTCTTC.

This clonotype was detected only a few times. The rearrangement links TRBV18 to TRBJ1-1; 7 bases align to TRBD1. CDR1 and CDR2 (germline): KGHSH, LQKENI. This CDR3 region has 13 residues. Trimming at V came to 3 bases and at J to 8 bases, leaving 6 bases not matched to a gene. CDR3 sequence (DNA): TGTGCCAGCTCACCTGACAGGGAACTCGAAGCTTTCTTT. The encoded protein is CASSPDRELEAFF.

This clonotype was recorded a few times. This sequence joins TRBV11-2 and TRBJ2-3; 11 positions agree with TRBD2. With V trimmed by 5 bases and J by 0 bases, 13 bases remained unmatched. Germline V lookup: CDR1 SGHAT, CDR2 FQNNGV. The CDR3 extends over 19 amino acids. The CDR3 DNA follows: TGTGCCAGCAGCCATACGGGACTAGCGGTCCTAACTAGCACAGATACGCAGTATTTT. Amino acid sequence: CASSHTGLAVLTSTDTQYF.